This T cell receptor beta chain was found in a study of technical replicates of blood from several donors (dated by TCRdb to the late 2010s). Points on this clone: Its recognized antigen is unknown. Base quality data are lacking; no much larger clone is found one base away.

The germline V end is reduced by 2 bases and the J end by 1 base; junction bases left unmatched: 3. The germline V gene gives CDR1 as SNHLY and CDR2 as FYNNEI. There are 15 amino acids in the CDR3, from cysteine to phenylalanine inclusive. The CDR3 DNA has 45 bases and is translated from base 1. The library was produced with the immunoSEQ multiplex PCR assay. TCRdb carries this immuneACCESS record with in-frame sequences only. Its versions omit some clonotypes, under half of them owing to an unresolved V gene in the studies checked, with the rest unexplained. The sample table holds some 91,000 clones, of which nearly 97% were seen once. The top ten constitute approximately 0.22% of the sample.

The sequencing sample was made of T cells isolated from PBMCs. This chain is built from TRBV2 and TRBJ2-5; 8 junctional bases match TRBD2. The sequence was obtained from a human donor in good health. The CDR3 region reads CASSELAGSQETQYF. The DNA is TGTGCCAGCAGTGAACTAGCGGGTTCCCAAGAGACCCAGTACTTC.